This T cell receptor (beta chain) is from a study of blood T cell repertoires in COVID-19. Measured with immunoSEQ multiplex PCR; TCRdb has only the in-frame clones, and not every one. The top ten hold 4% to 5.5% of the sample, which has 230,000 or so clones, about 80% seen once. Details on this clone: The sample contains more than one DNA sequence encoding this CDR3.

The CDR3 extends over 14 amino acids. V was shortened by 3 bases and J by 0 bases, with 8 bases between the two germline ends. Germline assignment: CDR1 MNHEY and CDR2 SVGAGI. This chain uses TRBV6-5 with TRBJ1-1, with D possibly TRBD1 on 6 matching bases. Input material: peripheral blood. The sequence was obtained from a man in his forties or fifties with active or convalescent COVID-19. CDR3 DNA: TGTGCCAGCAGTTATGGACAGATGAACACTGAAGCTTTCTTT. Translating it yields CASSYGQMNTEAFF.